Below, 7 T cell receptor beta chains from the same sample are listed, as sequenced in a study of T-cell memory formation after mild COVID-19. TCRdb recomputed calls from the 5' RACE reads with MiXCR, one row per CDR3 protein. Among almost 35,000 distinct CDR3 sequences listed, 7% to 8% were seen once. The sequencing sample was made of PBMCs or a T cell subset sorted from them (not recorded which). The receptor source for this set is a man aged 18 to 30 who had mild COVID-19 (a few samples of this study predate the infection). Cell type and time point are not known.

In its sample, this clonotype was seen many times. In nucleotides, the CDR3 is TGTGCCAGCAGCTTAGCCCGGTGGGGGCGGGGGGGCCGCGCAGATACGCAGTATTTT. This encodes CASSLARWGRGGRADTQYF. The rearrangement joins TRBV7-6 to TRBJ2-3; TRBD2 matches at 9 bases. The CDR3 contains 19 residues. Trimming cost V 0 bases and J 4 bases; bases outside gene matches: 14. Germline lookup yields CDR1 SGHVS and CDR2 FNYEAQ.

This clonotype was recorded at least ten times. The chain's CDR3 is CASSPAPFSYEQYF. DNA of the CDR3: TGTGCCAGCAGTCCAGCTCCCTTCTCCTACGAGCAGTACTTC. This chain joins TRBV6-4 and TRBJ2-7, with D unresolved. The CDR3 loop spans 14 amino acids. Trimming pared 5 bases from V and 0 bases from J, leaving 11 bases between. CDR1 MRHNA and CDR2 SNTAGT come from the germline V gene.

By proportion, this clonotype is medium-sized. The chain employs TRBV7-2 and TRBJ1-5; D not certain. This CDR3 has 15 residues. Between the trimmed V and J ends, which lost 1 base and 2 bases, there was a span of 9 bases. Germline CDR1 is SGHTA and CDR2 is FQGNSA. CDR3 coding DNA: TGTGCCAGCAGCTTAGTCGGCGGGGGCAATCAGCCCCAGCATTTT. Its translation: CASSLVGGGNQPQHF.

This clonotype was seen many times. This chain uses TRBV3-1 with TRBJ2-3; 8 nucleotides agree with TRBD2. The ends lost 1 base at V and 4 bases at J; junction bases unmatched: 4. The CDR3 sequence is 15 residues long. Germline assignment: CDR1 LGHDT and CDR2 YNNKEL (reference sequence). In nucleotides, the CDR3 is TGTGCCAGCAGCCAAGCGGGGGGGCCTGCAGATACGCAGTATTTT. Its translation is CASSQAGGPADTQYF.

There are a few counts of this clonotype. The chain employs TRBV28 and TRBJ2-6; unclear D gene. V was pared by 8 bases and J by 0 bases, with 5 bases between. CDR1 and CDR2 from the germline V gene are MDHEN and SYDVKM. The CDR3 extends over 13 amino acids. The CDR3 sequence: CASFSSGANVLTF. In DNA form, the CDR3 reads TGTGCCAGCTTTAGCTCTGGGGCCAACGTCCTGACTTTC.

This clonotype was counted ten times or more. The gene calls are TRBV7-2 and TRBJ1-3; D unresolved. Trimming stripped 1 base from V and 4 bases from J, with 11 bases between. Per germline, CDR1 SGHTA and CDR2 FQGNSA. The CDR3 totals 15 residues. The CDR3 loop is CASSLERVGGNTIYF. DNA of the CDR3: TGTGCCAGCAGCTTAGAAAGGGTGGGAGGAAACACCATATATTTT. The whole variable domain, filled in from reference TRBV7-2 and TRBJ1-3, reads GAGVSQSPSNKVTEKGKDVELRCDPISGHTALYWYRQSLGQGLEFLIYFQGNSAPDKSGLPSDRFSAERTGGSVSTLTIQRTQQEDSAVYLCASSLERVGGNTIYFGEGSWLTVV.

This clonotype was seen at least ten times. The chain links TRBV12-3 or TRBV12-4 to TRBJ1-1; 7 bases fit TRBD1. V was pared by 8 bases and J by 1 base, with 7 bases of the junction left unmatched. There are 14 residues in the CDR3. CDR3 sequence reads: CASSRQGGNTEAFF. DNA for the CDR3: TGTGCCAGCTCCAGACAGGGCGGGAACACTGAAGCTTTCTTT.